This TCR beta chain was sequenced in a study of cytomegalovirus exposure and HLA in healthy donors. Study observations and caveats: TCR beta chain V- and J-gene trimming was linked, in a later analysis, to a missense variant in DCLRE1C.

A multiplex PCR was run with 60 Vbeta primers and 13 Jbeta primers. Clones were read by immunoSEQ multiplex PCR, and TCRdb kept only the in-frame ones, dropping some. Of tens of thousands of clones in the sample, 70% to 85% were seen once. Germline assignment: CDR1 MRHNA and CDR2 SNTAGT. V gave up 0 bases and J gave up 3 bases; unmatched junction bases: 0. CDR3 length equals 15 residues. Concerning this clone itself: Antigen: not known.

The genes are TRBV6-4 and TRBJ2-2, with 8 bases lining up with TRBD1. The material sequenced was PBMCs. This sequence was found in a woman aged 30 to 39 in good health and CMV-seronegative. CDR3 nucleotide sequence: TGTGCCAGCAGTGACTCGGACAGGGACACCGGGGAGCTGTTTTTT. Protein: CASSDSDRDTGELFF.